The rows below give T cell receptor beta chains drawn from one sample of a study of T cell responses to AZD1222 COVID-19 vaccine. The repertoire was sequenced with immunoSEQ multiplex PCR; TCRdb's copy has only in-frame clones and lacks some. The sample contains over 110,000 clones, roughly 91% of which appear only once. The specimen comprised peripheral blood, sampled on day 0 of AZD1222 vaccination. These receptors originate from an adult in good health. The CDR3 runs from the conserved cysteine through the conserved F or W. The D gene is left open where the match is weak. Only part of the rows carry a size: once, few, many, or a class if the clone is expanded.

D	size	V	J	DNA	CDR3
TRBD1	few	TRBV30	TRBJ1-2	TGTGCCTGGAGGTTAACAGGGGGCCTAAGGGGCTACACCTTC	CAWRLTGGLRGYTF
-	-	TRBV2	TRBJ1-5	TGTGCCAGCAGTGAAGCGCAGGCAGGGGCTCATCAGCCCCAGCATTTT	CASSEAQAGAHQPQHF
-	-	TRBV7-8	TRBJ1-2	TGTGCCAGCAGCTTAGGGATACAGGGCCAAGGTGGCTACACCTTC	CASSLGIQGQGGYTF
-	-	TRBV2	TRBJ2-1	TGTGCCAGCAGAGGGGTCGATGAGCAGTTCTTC	CASRGVDEQFF
-	-	TRBV19	TRBJ1-1	TGTGCCAGTAGTATCCTGAGACCCATCACTGAAGCTTTCTTT	CASSILRPITEAFF
-	once	TRBV6-5	TRBJ1-1	TGTGCCAGCGGGAAGATGAACACTGAAGCTTTCTTT	CASGKMNTEAFF
-	once	TRBV11-3	TRBJ2-3	TGTGCCAGCAGCTTAAATTCAGATACGCAGTATTTT	CASSLNSDTQYF
-	-	TRBV11-2	TRBJ2-1	TGTGCCAGCAGCGTTCCGGGACCGTACAATGAGCAGTTCTTC	CASSVPGPYNEQFF
-	once	TRBV5-6	TRBJ1-2	TGTGCCAGCAGCTTGAAGTATGGCTACACCTTC	CASSLKYGYTF
TRBD1	-	TRBV7-2	TRBJ2-2	TGTGCCAGCAGCTCGAGGGGGCTTGGCACCGGGGAGCTGTTTTTT	CASSSRGLGTGELFF
-	-	TRBV6-5	TRBJ1-2	TGTGCCAGCAGTTACTACGGGAAGGGCTACACCTTC	CASSYYGKGYTF
-	-	TRBV11-3	TRBJ2-1	TGTGCCAGCAGCTTAGAGGGAGGCGATGAGCAGTTCTTC	CASSLEGGDEQFF
-	-	TRBV29-1	TRBJ2-7	TGCAGCGCCGCGGAGGGGCAGTACTTC	CSAAEGQYF
TRBD2	-	TRBV5-6	TRBJ2-7	TGTGCCAGCAGCTTGGGGAGCGGGAGTTTATACGAGCAGTACTTC	CASSLGSGSLYEQYF
-	-	TRBV2	TRBJ2-7	TGTGCCAGCACGGAAGAAGACTACGAGCAGTACTTC	CASTEEDYEQYF
TRBD2	once	TRBV3-1/TRBV3-2	TRBJ2-7	TGTGCCAGCAGCCTGATAGCGGGGGGGCCCTACGAGCAGTACTTC	CASSLIAGGPYEQYF
-	-	TRBV25-1	TRBJ2-7	TGTGCCAGCAGCGTTACAGGGAAATGGTACGAGCAGTACTTC	CASSVTGKWYEQYF
TRBD1	-	TRBV5-6	TRBJ1-2	TGTGCCAGCAGCCCCCCACAGGGGAAAAATGCTGGCTACACCTTC	CASSPPQGKNAGYTF
TRBD2	-	TRBV10-3	TRBJ2-2	TGTGCCATCAGTGGCCAAGGACTAGCGGGGGCGGCCGGGGAGCTGTTTTTT	CAISGQGLAGAAGELFF